A single sample is the source of the 13 T cell receptor beta chains below, sequenced in a study of cytomegalovirus exposure and HLA in healthy donors. The PCR ran on 60 Vbeta and 13 Jbeta primers. Using immunoSEQ multiplex PCR, the repertoire was profiled, and TCRdb retains in-frame clones only, with some absent. Of roughly 130,000 clones in the sample, about four fifths were seen once. Specimen: PBMCs. All receptors derive from a woman aged 35 to 49 in good health and CMV-seronegative.

The chain recombines TRBV6-6 with TRBJ1-3; 10 bases agree with TRBD1. The germline gives CDR1 MNHNY, CDR2 SVGAGI (reference sequence). The CDR3 extends over 15 amino acids. The J segment lost 0 bases and the V segment lost 5 bases, leaving 1 base of the junction unmatched. CDR3 sequence reads: CASSGQGVSGNTIYF. The CDR3 DNA reads as TGTGCCAGCAGTGGACAGGGGGTCTCTGGAAACACCATATATTTT.

The rearrangement uses TRBV7-6 and TRBJ2-3, with D unresolved. Germline CDR1 and CDR2: SGHVS and FNYEAQ. CDR3 length equals 13 residues. Trimming cost V 5 bases and J 0 bases, with 6 bases left between them. CDR3 DNA: TGTGCCAGCAGCATACTTAGCACAGATACGCAGTATTTT. Translating it yields CASSILSTDTQYF.

The chain recombines TRBV6-4 with TRBJ2-1, with TRBD2 matching over 10 bases. The length of the CDR3 is 16 residues. Germline CDR1 is MRHNA and CDR2 is SNTAGT. The trim removed 0 bases at V and 2 bases at J, leaving 1 base unmatched. The CDR3 DNA reads TGTGCCAGCAGTGACTCTAGCGGGAGGCCCTACAATGAGCAGTTCTTC. Encoded protein: CASSDSSGRPYNEQFF.

This chain uses TRBV5-4 with TRBJ1-3; D not certain. V was cut by 4 bases and J by 0 bases, with 11 bases left in between. CDR3 size: 15 residues. In germline, CDR1 is SGHNT, CDR2 YYREEE (reference sequence). Here the CDR3 DNA reads TGTGCCAGCAGCCCAGACACCCGCTCTGGAAACACCATATATTTT. It codes for CASSPDTRSGNTIYF.

V usage is TRBV5-1 and J usage is TRBJ2-5; maybe TRBD1 (6 bases). The germline V gene encodes CDR1 SGHRS and CDR2 YFSETQ. The V end was cut by 4 bases, the J end by 5 bases, with 15 bases between. This CDR3 has 14 amino acids. The CDR3 region is CASSKRTGLETQYF. For the CDR3, the DNA is TGCGCCAGCAGCAAGAGAACAGGGTTGGAGACCCAGTACTTC.

The chain links TRBV5-1 to TRBJ2-1, with a weak D call TRBD2 (5 bases). Trimming stripped 5 bases from V and 5 bases from J, with 8 bases between. The CDR3 has 12 amino acids. Germline V gene sequence: CDR1 SGHRS, CDR2 YFSETQ. CDR3: CASRPGNNEQFF. CDR3 in DNA: TGCGCCAGCAGGCCCGGGAACAATGAGCAGTTCTTC.

This clone was counted a few times. The chain has TRBV4-3 and TRBJ1-4; D remains ambiguous. Per germline, CDR1 LGHNA and CDR2 YSLEER. The V end lost 4 bases, the J end lost 8 bases, and 11 bases lay between the germline ends. The CDR3 consists of 13 residues. CDR3 nucleotides: TGCGCCAGCAGCCCCGGACTTAGGGAAAAACTGTTTTTT. It specifies CASSPGLREKLFF.

The chain joins TRBV29-1 to TRBJ2-7, with 12 bases matching TRBD1. The germline V gene encodes CDR1 SQVTM and CDR2 ANQGSEA. This CDR3 comprises 13 residues. The trim removed 5 bases at V and 5 bases at J, leaving 4 bases unmatched. The CDR3 region is CSVTGTGGDEQYF. DNA for the CDR3: TGCAGCGTTACCGGGACAGGGGGCGACGAGCAGTACTTC.

As to this clone: Other DNA sequences within the sample encode an identical CDR3. The V call is TRBV5-1, the J call TRBJ2-3; TRBD2 agrees at 9 bases. This CDR3 is built from 16 residues. Germline CDR1 SGHRS, CDR2 YFSETQ. V lost 0 bases, J lost 1 base, and 3 bases stayed unmatched. The CDR3 DNA sequence: TGCGCCAGCAGCTTGGCTAGCGGGACGGGCACAGATACGCAGTATTTT. This sequence encodes CASSLASGTGTDTQYF.

The chain is built from TRBV5-4 and TRBJ2-2; D gene uncertain. The CDR3 has 14 residues. CDR1 is SGHNT and CDR2 is YYREEE in the germline V gene (reference sequence). V lost 2 bases and J lost 2, with 7 bases in between. CDR3 sequence reads: CASSFDINTGELFF. The CDR3 coding sequence is TGTGCCAGCAGCTTTGACATAAACACCGGGGAGCTGTTTTTT.

The chain combines TRBV4-2 with TRBJ2-1, with D hard to call. Trimming removed 0 bases at V and 4 bases at J, with 4 bases between. CDR3 size: 13 residues. Germline V gene lookup returns CDR1 LGHNA and CDR2 YNFKEQ. For the CDR3, the DNA is TGTGCCAGCAGCCAAGATTTATACAATGAGCAGTTCTTC. It is translated as CASSQDLYNEQFF.

V and J are TRBV6-5 and TRBJ1-2; possible D gene TRBD1, 5 bases. Germline assignment: CDR1 MNHEY and CDR2 SVGAGI. CDR3 size: 16 residues. The ends were cut back, 2 bases at V and 2 bases at J, with 15 bases in the middle. Here the CDR3 reads CASSYARVGGNYGYTF. In DNA form, the CDR3 reads TGTGCCAGCAGTTACGCGAGGGTGGGGGGGAACTATGGCTACACCTTC.

The chain has TRBV7-2 and TRBJ2-1; D is undetermined. V lost 0 bases and J 3 bases, leaving 9 bases between the germline ends. The CDR3 sequence is 15 residues long. Germline assignment: CDR1 SGHTA and CDR2 FQGNSA. CDR3 sequence (DNA): TGTGCCAGCAGCTTAGCTAGTAGTCTCTACAATGAGCAGTTCTTC. As protein: CASSLASSLYNEQFF.